This entry describes one T cell receptor (beta chain). Its antigen is unidentified. The record originates from a study of siplizumab effects on memory and regulatory T cells. General observations from the study: Relative to controls at around 29%, mappable alloreactive CD4+ clones exhibited a mean Treg-derived proportion of approximately 68% with siplizumab. Left unconfirmed was the suppressive function of proliferating Tregs from siplizumab cultures. Memory cells seemed less diverse than naive T cells, which also seemed major contributors to the alloresponse. Some alloreactive sequences were traceable to unstimulated CD4+ memory cells, and siplizumab significantly reduced them.

Produced via immunoSEQ multiplex PCR; TCRdb's table is partial and in-frame only. Found here are some 41,000 clones, roughly nine tenths of them singletons; the top ten hold 0.2% to 0.3%. The V and J ends lost 0 bases and 2 bases, in that order; junction bases with no gene match: 2. Germline V lookup: CDR1 SGHVS, CDR2 FNYEAQ. The CDR3 totals 15 residues. The receptor was isolated from a human donor in good health. The chain combines TRBV7-6 with TRBJ2-3; 7 nucleotides line up with TRBD2. Sequencing was carried out using naive CD4+ T cells sorted from blood. CDR3 region: CASSLALAATDTQYF. The CDR3, as DNA: TGTGCCAGCAGCTTAGCGCTAGCGGCCACAGATACGCAGTATTTT.